This T cell receptor (beta chain) was found in a study of low-dose radiotherapy and immunotherapy resistance in tumors. The overall study: One day before radiation and immunotherapy, intravenous cyclophosphamide 200 mg/m2 was administered, with this repeated every two weeks.

Time point denoted: before trial treatment. Qualifying patients carried advanced solid tumors devoid of tumor-infiltrating lymphocytes. Gene-specific TRAV and TRBV primers were used for first-strand cDNA, covering alpha and beta chains. For amplifying TCRs, the PCR ran for around 20 cycles with Phusion, which was used together with a constant-region primer and the adapter on the V primers. TCRdb analysed the reads with MiXCR anew, one entry per CDR3 protein. The repertoire has 80,000 to 95,000 distinct CDR3 sequences, 9.4% of them found once; the top ten carry about 1%. In its sample, this clonotype was seen many times. J lost 7 bases, V lost 4 bases, and 15 bases had no gene match. The CDR3 runs to 17 residues. CDR1 and CDR2 from the germline V gene are LGHNA and YNFKEQ.

The sample consisted of PBMCs, taken before treatment. The V call is TRBV4-2, the J call TRBJ2-1; 8 bases are a match to TRBD2. This clonotype was sampled from a male donor with prostate cancer. The CDR3 loop reads CASSPHPLAGLTNEQFF. The CDR3, as DNA: TGTGCCAGCAGCCCGCACCCTCTAGCGGGCCTAACGAATGAGCAGTTCTTC.